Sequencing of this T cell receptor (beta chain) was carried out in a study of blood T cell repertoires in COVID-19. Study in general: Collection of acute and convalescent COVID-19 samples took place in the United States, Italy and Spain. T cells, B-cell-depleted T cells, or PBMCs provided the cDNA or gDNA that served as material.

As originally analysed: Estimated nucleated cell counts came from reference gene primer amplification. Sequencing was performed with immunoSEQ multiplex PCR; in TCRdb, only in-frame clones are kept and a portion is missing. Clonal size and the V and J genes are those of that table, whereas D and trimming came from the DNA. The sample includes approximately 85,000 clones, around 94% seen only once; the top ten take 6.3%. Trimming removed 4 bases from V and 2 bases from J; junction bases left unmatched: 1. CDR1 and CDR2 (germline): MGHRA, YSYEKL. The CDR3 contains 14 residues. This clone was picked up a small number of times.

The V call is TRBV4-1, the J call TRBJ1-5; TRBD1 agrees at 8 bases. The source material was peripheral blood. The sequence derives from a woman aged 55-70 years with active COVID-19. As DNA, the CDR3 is TGCGCCAGCAGCCCGGGACAGGGCAATCAGCCCCAGCATTTT. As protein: CASSPGQGNQPQHF.